This is a list of T cell receptor beta chains from one sample in a study of blood T cell repertoires in COVID-19. Profiled with immunoSEQ multiplex PCR; TCRdb holds only in-frame clones, not every one. The repertoire holds about 100,000 clones, with roughly 90% as singletons. Sample: peripheral blood. Receptor source: a man aged 45-65 years with active COVID-19. Both conserved end residues are part of each CDR3. The D gene is left open where the match is weak. Clone size is not always given. Where it is, it says once, few, many or a class for expanded clones.

size	D	V	J	CDR3	DNA
-	TRBD2	TRBV24-1	TRBJ2-5	CATSDHPGTSGRSETQYF	TGTGCCACCAGTGATCACCCCGGGACTAGCGGTCGCTCAGAGACCCAGTACTTC
-	-	TRBV3-1/TRBV3-2	TRBJ1-4	CASSPGYTGNEKLFF	TGTGCCAGCAGCCCGGGGTATACCGGGAATGAAAAACTGTTTTTT
-	TRBD2	TRBV9	TRBJ2-1	CASSVAGAGGHNEQFF	TGTGCCAGCAGCGTAGCGGGAGCGGGGGGTCACAATGAGCAGTTCTTC
-	-	TRBV24-1	TRBJ2-5	CATSDGRAGEETQYF	TGTGCCACCAGTGATGGGAGGGCAGGGGAAGAGACCCAGTACTTC
-	TRBD1	TRBV10-3	TRBJ1-1	CAISRDRDNTEAFF	TGTGCCATCAGTCGGGACAGGGATAACACTGAAGCTTTCTTT
-	-	TRBV2	TRBJ2-4	CASRELAKNIQYF	TGTGCCAGCCGGGAGTTAGCCAAAAACATTCAGTACTTC
-	TRBD2	TRBV5-4	TRBJ2-7	CASSWEKRGGRDEQYF	TGTGCCAGCAGCTGGGAAAAGCGGGGGGGCAGGGACGAGCAGTACTTC
-	-	TRBV11-2	TRBJ1-1	CASSSQGGTEAFF	TGTGCCAGCAGCTCACAGGGTGGCACTGAAGCTTTCTTT
once	-	TRBV10-2	TRBJ2-1	CASMGPWVLSSYNEQFF	TGCGCCAGCATGGGGCCCTGGGTTTTGAGCTCCTACAATGAGCAGTTCTTC
-	TRBD2	TRBV9	TRBJ2-1	CASSLTSGYNEQFF	TGTGCCAGCAGCTTAACTAGCGGTTACAATGAGCAGTTCTTC
-	-	TRBV5-6	TRBJ2-3	CASSSWRTDTQYF	TGTGCCAGCAGCTCTTGGAGAACAGATACGCAGTATTTT
once	-	TRBV14	TRBJ1-2	CASSQAVNYGYTF	TGTGCCAGCAGCCAAGCCGTCAACTATGGCTACACCTTC
-	-	TRBV11-3	TRBJ2-1	CASSLPTNNEQFF	TGTGCCAGCAGCCTCCCGACTAACAATGAGCAGTTCTTC
-	-	TRBV5-1	TRBJ2-7	CASSLYTDGNEQYF	TGCGCCAGCAGCTTGTACACAGACGGAAACGAGCAGTACTTC
-	TRBD2	TRBV6-2/TRBV6-3	TRBJ2-1	CASSRLTSGVYNEQFF	TGTGCCAGCAGTCGGCTGACTAGCGGTGTCTACAATGAGCAGTTCTTC
-	-	TRBV12-3/TRBV12-4	TRBJ1-4	CASRDNAEKLFF	TGTGCCAGCAGGGACAACGCCGAAAAACTGTTTTTT
-	-	TRBV5-1	TRBJ2-1	CASSLGGQGNYNEQFF	TGCGCCAGCAGCCTGGGTGGCCAGGGTAACTACAATGAGCAGTTCTTC
-	-	TRBV5-4	TRBJ1-2	CASSLAGSKGYGYTF	TGTGCCAGCAGCTTGGCCGGGAGTAAGGGATATGGCTACACCTTC